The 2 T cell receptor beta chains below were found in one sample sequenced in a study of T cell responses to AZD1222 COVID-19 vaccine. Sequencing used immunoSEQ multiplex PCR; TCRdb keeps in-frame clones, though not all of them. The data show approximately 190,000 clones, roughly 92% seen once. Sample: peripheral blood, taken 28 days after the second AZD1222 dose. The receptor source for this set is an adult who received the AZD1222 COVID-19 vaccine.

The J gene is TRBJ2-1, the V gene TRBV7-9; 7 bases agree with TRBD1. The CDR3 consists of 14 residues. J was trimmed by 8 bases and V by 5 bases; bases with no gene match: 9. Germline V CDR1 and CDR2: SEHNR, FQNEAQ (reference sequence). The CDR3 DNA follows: TGTGCCAGCAGCCCCCCGGACAGGTTGGATGAGCAGTTCTTC. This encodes CASSPPDRLDEQFF.

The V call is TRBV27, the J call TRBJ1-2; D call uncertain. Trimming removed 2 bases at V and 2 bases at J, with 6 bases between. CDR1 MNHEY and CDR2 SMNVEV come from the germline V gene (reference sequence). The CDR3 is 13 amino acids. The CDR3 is CASSLSSNYGYTF. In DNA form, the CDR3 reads TGTGCCAGCAGTTTAAGCTCAAACTATGGCTACACCTTC.